Listed below are T cell receptor beta chains from one sample, sequenced in a study of CD8 T cells in ankylosing spondylitis. From the 5' RACE reads, TCRdb called clonotypes with MiXCR, one entry per CDR3 protein. The sample holds around 33,000 distinct CDR3 sequences, about 7.8% seen once. The sequencing input was blood, either unsorted or a sorted T cell fraction (not recorded which). The receptors stem from a male donor with ankylosing spondylitis or in good health (not recorded which). The CDR3 runs from the conserved cysteine through the conserved F or W. The order of the fields is D gene, J gene, clone size, V gene, CDR3 protein, CDR3 DNA. The D gene is left open where the match is weak. Clone size is shown for a subset of rows, as once, few, many or a class of expanded clone.

TRBD2	TRBJ2-1	many	TRBV29-1	CSVCFREGFEQFF	TGCAGCGTGTGCTTCCGGGAGGGCTTTGAGCAGTTCTTC
TRBD1	TRBJ1-2	-	TRBV12-3/TRBV12-4	CASRRQGVGYGYTF	TGTGCCAGCAGGAGACAGGGGGTGGGCTATGGCTACACCTTC
-	TRBJ1-1	many	TRBV7-9	CASTLRVAGNTEAFF	TGTGCCAGCACCCTGAGGGTAGCGGGAAACACTGAAGCTTTCTTT
TRBD1	TRBJ2-6	-	TRBV3-1	CTCSLDRPTSSGANVLTF	TGTACCTGCAGTTTGGACAGGCCGACCTCCTCTGGGGCCAACGTCCTGACTTTC
-	TRBJ2-1	many	TRBV12-3/TRBV12-4	CASSLDFGRGNEQFF	TGTGCCAGCAGTTTAGACTTCGGCAGGGGTAATGAGCAGTTCTTC
TRBD1	TRBJ2-7	-	TRBV5-5	CASSRTGLAEQYF	TGTGCCAGCAGCCGGACAGGTTTGGCCGAGCAGTACTTC
-	TRBJ1-2	-	TRBV5-4	CASSLARGTDKDGYTF	TGTGCCAGCAGCTTGGCGCGCGGGACGGATAAGGATGGCTACACCTTC
TRBD1	TRBJ2-1	many	TRBV7-8	CASSLVARGLGEQFF	TGTGCCAGCAGCTTAGTGGCCAGGGGGCTGGGTGAGCAGTTCTTC
TRBD1	TRBJ1-4	many	TRBV20-1	CSAARQGIGGKLFF	TGCAGTGCTGCGAGACAGGGCATCGGTGGGAAACTGTTTTTT
TRBD1	TRBJ2-2	many	TRBV12-3/TRBV12-4	CASSLRQGNTGELFF	TGTGCCAGCAGTTTGAGACAGGGGAACACCGGGGAGCTGTTTTTT
TRBD2	TRBJ2-6	many	TRBV19	CASSPTSGSSGANVLTF	TGTGCCAGTAGTCCAACTAGCGGGAGCTCTGGGGCCAACGTCCTGACTTTC
TRBD2	TRBJ2-7	many	TRBV29-1	CSVMGGSSYEQYF	TGCAGCGTTATGGGGGGGAGTTCCTACGAGCAGTACTTC
TRBD2	TRBJ2-7	many	TRBV6-2/TRBV6-3	CASSTTAFPSGVPYEQYF	TGTGCCAGCAGCACCACCGCCTTTCCGAGCGGGGTCCCTTACGAGCAGTACTTC
-	TRBJ1-2	-	TRBV7-6	CVSSTGPTGGYTF	TGTGTCAGCAGCACCGGACCAACGGGCGGCTACACCTTC
-	TRBJ1-2	many	TRBV4-2	CASSPRAAIRGYTF	TGTGCCAGCAGCCCGAGGGCCGCCATCAGGGGCTACACCTTC
TRBD2	TRBJ2-5	many	TRBV4-2	CASSQGASGMGETQYF	TGTGCCAGCAGCCAAGGCGCTAGCGGGATGGGAGAGACCCAGTACTTC
-	TRBJ2-7	few	TRBV10-3	CAISESRDEQYF	TGTGCCATCAGTGAGTCAAGGGACGAGCAGTACTTC
TRBD2	TRBJ2-1	many	TRBV11-2	CASSPSQTSGSSEQFF	TGTGCCAGCAGCCCTAGTCAGACTAGCGGGAGTTCTGAGCAGTTCTTC
TRBD2	TRBJ2-1	many	TRBV7-2	CASSLAGTSGGNNEQFF	TGTGCCAGCAGCTTAGCCGGGACTAGCGGGGGCAACAATGAGCAGTTCTTC
TRBD2	TRBJ2-1	many	TRBV7-6	CASRRTSGGSSDEQFF	TGTGCCAGCAGAAGAACTAGCGGGGGCTCTAGCGATGAGCAGTTCTTC
-	TRBJ2-1	-	TRBV28	CASSSNEQFF	TGTGCCAGCAGTTCCAATGAGCAGTTCTTC
-	TRBJ2-1	many	TRBV20-1	CSNSGASSYNEQFF	TGCAGTAATAGCGGAGCTAGCTCCTACAATGAGCAGTTCTTC
-	TRBJ2-2	few	TRBV29-1	CSVDEGNTGELFF	TGCAGCGTTGATGAGGGGAACACCGGGGAGCTGTTTTTT
TRBD2	TRBJ2-2	many	TRBV5-5	CASSLAAGAGTGELFF	TGTGCCAGCAGCTTGGCTGCGGGAGCGGGCACCGGGGAGCTGTTTTTT
-	TRBJ2-1	many	TRBV27	CASSLSRTGNNEQFF	TGTGCCAGCAGTTTATCGAGAACTGGCAACAATGAGCAGTTCTTC
TRBD1	TRBJ2-2	many	TRBV5-1	CASSAAPGQGITGELFF	TGCGCCAGCAGCGCGGCACCGGGACAGGGCATCACCGGGGAGCTGTTTTTT
TRBD2	TRBJ2-1	-	TRBV9	CASSAREVEQFF	TGTGCCAGCAGCGCGCGGGAGGTTGAGCAGTTCTTC
TRBD1	TRBJ2-5	-	TRBV7-7	CASSPGQGVSVYYF	TGTGCCAGCAGCCCCGGACAGGGGGTTTCAGTCTACTACTTC
-	TRBJ2-2	many	TRBV20-1	CSASPWGERDTGELFF	TGCAGTGCCTCACCTTGGGGGGAGCGGGACACCGGGGAGCTGTTTTTT
TRBD2	TRBJ2-7	-	TRBV27	CASSFAAGVSYEQYF	TGTGCCAGCAGTTTCGCAGCGGGAGTCTCGTACGAGCAGTACTTC
-	TRBJ2-1	many	TRBV12-3/TRBV12-4	CASSLGDNLPGEFF	TGTGCCAGCAGTTTAGGGGACAACTTACCGGGGGAGTTCTTC
-	TRBJ1-3	many	TRBV5-1	CASSAGNSGNTIYF	TGCGCCAGCAGCGCGGGCAACTCTGGAAACACCATATATTTT
-	TRBJ2-1	many	TRBV12-3/TRBV12-4	CASSLALIHNEQFF	TGTGCCAGCAGTTTAGCCCTTATCCACAATGAGCAGTTCTTC
-	TRBJ1-6	many	TRBV20-1	CSASPGFIDSPLHF	TGCAGTGCTAGTCCAGGGTTTATAGATTCACCCCTCCACTTT
-	TRBJ2-7	many	TRBV29-1	CSVEVGGLAGISYEQYF	TGCAGCGTTGAAGTAGGGGGCCTAGCGGGCATCTCCTACGAGCAGTACTTC
TRBD1	TRBJ2-2	medium-sized	TRBV5-5	CASSSTGGAQNTGELFF	TGTGCCAGCAGCTCAACAGGGGGCGCCCAGAACACCGGGGAGCTGTTTTTT
TRBD1	TRBJ2-7	many	TRBV2	CASSETTGWSYEQYF	TGTGCCAGCAGTGAAACGACAGGGTGGTCCTACGAGCAGTACTTC
-	TRBJ1-1	many	TRBV12-3/TRBV12-4	CASSLQETEAFF	TGTGCCAGCAGCCTTCAAGAAACTGAAGCTTTCTTT
-	TRBJ2-1	many	TRBV14	CASSSGPYNEQFF	TGTGCCAGCAGCTCGGGTCCCTACAATGAGCAGTTCTTC
TRBD2	TRBJ2-1	many	TRBV12-3/TRBV12-4	CASSPSGGRGVGDEQFF	TGTGCCAGCTCCCCCTCGGGCGGGAGGGGAGTTGGCGATGAGCAGTTCTTC
TRBD2	TRBJ2-1	many	TRBV11-2	CASRTSGTNEQFF	TGTGCCAGCAGGACTAGCGGGACTAATGAGCAGTTCTTC
-	TRBJ2-1	many	TRBV12-3/TRBV12-4	CASNLRDSEQFF	TGTGCCAGCAACCTCCGGGACTCTGAGCAGTTCTTC
-	TRBJ2-7	many	TRBV7-2	CASSLASGALYEQYF	TGTGCCAGCAGCTTAGCAAGCGGCGCCCTCTACGAGCAGTACTTC
TRBD2	TRBJ2-3	many	TRBV11-2	CASSLEPAGVGTDTQYF	TGTGCCAGCAGCTTAGAACCCGCGGGAGTCGGGACAGATACGCAGTATTTT
-	TRBJ2-3	-	TRBV28	CASSLGDLAADTQYF	TGTGCCAGCAGTTTAGGGGACCTCGCCGCAGATACGCAGTATTTT
-	TRBJ2-3	many	TRBV2	CASSGLVDTDTQYF	TGTGCCAGCAGTGGACTAGTTGATACAGATACGCAGTATTTT
TRBD2	TRBJ2-3	-	TRBV7-2	CASSPIAGEGTQYF	TGTGCCAGCAGCCCGATAGCGGGAGAGGGTACGCAGTATTTT
-	TRBJ2-2	many	TRBV15	CATSRVGLGELFF	TGTGCCACCAGCAGAGTTGGCCTCGGGGAGCTGTTTTTT
TRBD2	TRBJ2-7	many	TRBV20-1	CSARDGRASSYEQYF	TGCAGTGCTAGAGATGGGAGGGCTAGCTCCTACGAGCAGTACTTC
-	TRBJ2-7	-	TRBV19	CASSPTTSISEQYF	TGTGCCAGTAGTCCGACGACAAGTATCTCCGAGCAGTACTTC